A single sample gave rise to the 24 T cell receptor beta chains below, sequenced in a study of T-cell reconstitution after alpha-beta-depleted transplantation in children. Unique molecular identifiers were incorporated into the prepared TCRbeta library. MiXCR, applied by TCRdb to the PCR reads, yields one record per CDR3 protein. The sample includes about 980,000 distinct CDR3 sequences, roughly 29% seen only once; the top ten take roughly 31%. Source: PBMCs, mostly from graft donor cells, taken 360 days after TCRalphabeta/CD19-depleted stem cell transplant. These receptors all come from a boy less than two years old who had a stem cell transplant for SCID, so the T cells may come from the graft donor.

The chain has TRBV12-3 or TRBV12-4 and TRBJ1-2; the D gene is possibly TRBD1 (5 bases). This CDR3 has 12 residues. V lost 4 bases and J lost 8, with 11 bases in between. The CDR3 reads CASSYQGRGYTF. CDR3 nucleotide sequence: TGTGCCAGCAGTTACCAGGGACGCGGCTACACCTTC.

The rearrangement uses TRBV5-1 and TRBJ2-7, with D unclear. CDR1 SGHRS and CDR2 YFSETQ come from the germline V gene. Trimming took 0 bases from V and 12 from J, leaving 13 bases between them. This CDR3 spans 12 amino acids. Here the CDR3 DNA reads TGCGCCAGCAGCTTGGACCTATCGGATCTGTACTTC. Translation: CASSLDLSDLYF.

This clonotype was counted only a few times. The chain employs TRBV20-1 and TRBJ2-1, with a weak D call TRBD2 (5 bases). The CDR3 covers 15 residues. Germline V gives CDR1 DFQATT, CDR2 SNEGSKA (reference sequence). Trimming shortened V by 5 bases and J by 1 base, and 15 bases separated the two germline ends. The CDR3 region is CSAERTLSSYNEQFF. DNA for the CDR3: TGCAGTGCTGAGCGGACCCTAAGTTCCTACAATGAGCAGTTCTTC.

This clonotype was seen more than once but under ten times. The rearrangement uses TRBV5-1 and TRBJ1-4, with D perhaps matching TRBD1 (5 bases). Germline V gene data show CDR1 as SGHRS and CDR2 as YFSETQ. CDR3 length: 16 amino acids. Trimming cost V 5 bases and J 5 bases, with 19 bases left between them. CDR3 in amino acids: CASRPTHPGPNEKLFF. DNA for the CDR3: TGCGCCAGCAGACCTACCCACCCGGGGCCAAATGAAAAACTGTTTTTT.

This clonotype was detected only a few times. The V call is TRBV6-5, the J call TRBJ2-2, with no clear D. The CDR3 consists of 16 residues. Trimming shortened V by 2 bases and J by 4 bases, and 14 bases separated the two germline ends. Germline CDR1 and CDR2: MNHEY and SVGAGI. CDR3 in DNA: TGTGCCAGCAGTTACATAGGTCCGGTGGGCACCGGGGAGCTGTTTTTT. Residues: CASSYIGPVGTGELFF.

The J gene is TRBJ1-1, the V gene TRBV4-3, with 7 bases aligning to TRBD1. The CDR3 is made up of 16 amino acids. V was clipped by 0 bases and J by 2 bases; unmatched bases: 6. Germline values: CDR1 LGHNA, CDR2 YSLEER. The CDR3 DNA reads TGCGCCAGCAGCCAAGATATCGGGACAGTAAACACTGAAGCTTTCTTT. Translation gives CASSQDIGTVNTEAFF.

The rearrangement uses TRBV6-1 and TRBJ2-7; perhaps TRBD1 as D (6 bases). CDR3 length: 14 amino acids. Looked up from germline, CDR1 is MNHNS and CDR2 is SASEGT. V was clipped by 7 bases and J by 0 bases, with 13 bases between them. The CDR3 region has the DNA TGTGCCAGCATCGACAGGCCCGGCTCCTACGAGCAGTACTTC. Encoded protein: CASIDRPGSYEQYF.

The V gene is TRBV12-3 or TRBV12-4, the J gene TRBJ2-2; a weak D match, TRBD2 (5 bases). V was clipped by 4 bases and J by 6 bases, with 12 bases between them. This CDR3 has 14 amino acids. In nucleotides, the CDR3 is TGTGCCAGCAGTTCCGTTACTAGATCCGGGGAGCTGTTTTTT. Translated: CASSSVTRSGELFF.

The CDR3 reads CASSPGLHCETAGYTF. CDR3 nucleotides: TGTGCCAGCAGCCCCGGGCTCCACTGCGAGACTGCTGGCTACACCTTC. This rearrangement joins TRBV4-2 to TRBJ1-2, with unresolved D. This CDR3 spans 16 amino acids. V lost 4 bases and J lost 7, with 22 bases in between. In germline, CDR1 is LGHNA, CDR2 YNFKEQ.

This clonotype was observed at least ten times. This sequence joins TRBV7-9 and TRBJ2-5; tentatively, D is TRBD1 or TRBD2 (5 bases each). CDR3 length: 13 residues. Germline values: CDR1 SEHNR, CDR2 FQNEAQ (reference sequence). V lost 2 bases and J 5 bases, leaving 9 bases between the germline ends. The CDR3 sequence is CASSLRQRETQYF. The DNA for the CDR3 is TGTGCCAGCAGCTTAAGACAGCGGGAGACCCAGTACTTC. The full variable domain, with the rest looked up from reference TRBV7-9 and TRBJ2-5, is DTGVSQNPRHKITKRGQNVTFRCDPISEHNRLYWYRQTLGQGPEFLTYFQNEAQLEKSRLLSDRFSAERPKGSFSTLEIQRTEQGDSAMYLCASSLRQRETQYFGPGTRLLVL.

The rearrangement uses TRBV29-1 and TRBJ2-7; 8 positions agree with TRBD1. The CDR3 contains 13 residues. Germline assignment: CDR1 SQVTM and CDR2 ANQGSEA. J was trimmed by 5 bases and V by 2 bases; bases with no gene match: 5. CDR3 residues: CSVERTGIDEQYF. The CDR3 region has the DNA TGCAGCGTTGAAAGGACAGGGATCGACGAGCAGTACTTC.

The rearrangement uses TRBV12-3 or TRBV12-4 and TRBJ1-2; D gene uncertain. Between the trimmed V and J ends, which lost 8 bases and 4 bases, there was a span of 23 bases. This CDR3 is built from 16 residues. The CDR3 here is CASGKVAGASGYGYTF. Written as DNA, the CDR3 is TGTGCCAGCGGGAAGGTGGCAGGCGCTTCTGGCTATGGCTACACCTTC.

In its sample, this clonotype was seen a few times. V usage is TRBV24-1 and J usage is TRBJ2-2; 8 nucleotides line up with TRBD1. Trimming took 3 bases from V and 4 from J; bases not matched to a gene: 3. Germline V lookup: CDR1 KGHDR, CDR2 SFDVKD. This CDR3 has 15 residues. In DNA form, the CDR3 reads TGTGCCACCAGTGATCCAGGACAGGGCACCGGGGAGCTGTTTTTT. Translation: CATSDPGQGTGELFF.

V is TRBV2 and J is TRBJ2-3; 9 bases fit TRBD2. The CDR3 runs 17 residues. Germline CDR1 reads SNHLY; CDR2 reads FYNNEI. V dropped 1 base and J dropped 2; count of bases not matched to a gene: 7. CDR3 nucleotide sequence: TGTGCCAGCAGTGAAGTGTATCTAGCGGGGTACACAGATACGCAGTATTTT. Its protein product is CASSEVYLAGYTDTQYF.

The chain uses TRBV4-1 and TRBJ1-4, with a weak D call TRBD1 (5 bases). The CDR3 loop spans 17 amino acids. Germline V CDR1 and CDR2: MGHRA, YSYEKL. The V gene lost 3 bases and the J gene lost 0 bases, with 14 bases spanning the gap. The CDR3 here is CASSQGKEGATNEKLFF. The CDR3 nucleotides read TGCGCCAGCAGCCAGGGGAAGGAAGGGGCAACTAATGAAAAACTGTTTTTT.

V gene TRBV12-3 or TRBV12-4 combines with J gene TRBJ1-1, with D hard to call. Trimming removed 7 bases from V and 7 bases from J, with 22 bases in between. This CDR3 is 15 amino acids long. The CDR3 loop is CASIERNLPMVEAFF. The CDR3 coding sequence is TGTGCCAGCATCGAACGGAATCTTCCTATGGTTGAAGCTTTCTTT.

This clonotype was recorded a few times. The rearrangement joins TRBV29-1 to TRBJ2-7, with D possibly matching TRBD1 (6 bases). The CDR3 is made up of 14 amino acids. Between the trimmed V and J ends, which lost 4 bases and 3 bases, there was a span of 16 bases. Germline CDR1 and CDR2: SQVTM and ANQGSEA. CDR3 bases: TGCAGCGTTGGCCCCCAACAGGGTATCTACGAGCAGTACTTC. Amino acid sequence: CSVGPQQGIYEQYF.

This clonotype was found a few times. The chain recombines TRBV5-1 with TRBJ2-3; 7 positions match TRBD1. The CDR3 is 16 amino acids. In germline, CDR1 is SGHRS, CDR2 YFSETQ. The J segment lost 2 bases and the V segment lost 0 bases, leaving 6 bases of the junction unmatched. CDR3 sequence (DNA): TGCGCCAGCAGCTTGGAAGGGGGCCGCTCCACAGATACGCAGTATTTT. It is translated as CASSLEGGRSTDTQYF.

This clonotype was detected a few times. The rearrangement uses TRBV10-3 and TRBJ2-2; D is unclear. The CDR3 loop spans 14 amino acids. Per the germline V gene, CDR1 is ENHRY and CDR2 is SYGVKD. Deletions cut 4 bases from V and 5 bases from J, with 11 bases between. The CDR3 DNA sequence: TGTGCCATCAGTGCCACTACCCTTACCGGGGAGCTGTTTTTT. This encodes CAISATTLTGELFF.

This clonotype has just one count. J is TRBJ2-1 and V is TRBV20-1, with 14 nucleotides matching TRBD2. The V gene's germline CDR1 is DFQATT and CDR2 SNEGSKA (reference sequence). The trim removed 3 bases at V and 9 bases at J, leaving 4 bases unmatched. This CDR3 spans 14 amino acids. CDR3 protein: CSARAGLAGGEQFF. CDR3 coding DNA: TGCAGTGCTAGGGCCGGACTAGCGGGGGGTGAGCAGTTCTTC.

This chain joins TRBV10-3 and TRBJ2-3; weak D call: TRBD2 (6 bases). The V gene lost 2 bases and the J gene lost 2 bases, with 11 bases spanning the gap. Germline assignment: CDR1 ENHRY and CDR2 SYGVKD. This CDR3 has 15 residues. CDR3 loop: CAISEVAGTTDTQYF. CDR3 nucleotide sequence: TGTGCCATCAGTGAGGTGGCGGGGACCACAGATACGCAGTATTTT.

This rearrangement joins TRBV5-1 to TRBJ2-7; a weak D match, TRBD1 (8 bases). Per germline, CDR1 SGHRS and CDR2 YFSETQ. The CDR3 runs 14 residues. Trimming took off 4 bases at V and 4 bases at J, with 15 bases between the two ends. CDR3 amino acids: CASSMDREGYEQYF. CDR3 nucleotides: TGCGCCAGCAGCATGGACAGGGAGGGGTACGAGCAGTACTTC.

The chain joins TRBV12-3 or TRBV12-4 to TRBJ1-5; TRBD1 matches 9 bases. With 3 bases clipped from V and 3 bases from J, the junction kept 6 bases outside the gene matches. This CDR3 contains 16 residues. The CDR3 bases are TGTGCCAGCAGTTTTTGGGGACAGGGCTACAATCAGCCCCAGCATTTT. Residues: CASSFWGQGYNQPQHF.

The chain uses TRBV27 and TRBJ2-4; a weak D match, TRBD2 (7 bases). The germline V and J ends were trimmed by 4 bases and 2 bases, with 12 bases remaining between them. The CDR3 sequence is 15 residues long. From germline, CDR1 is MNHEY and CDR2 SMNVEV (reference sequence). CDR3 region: CASSSGGWTKNIQYF. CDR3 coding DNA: TGTGCCAGCAGTTCGGGGGGCTGGACCAAAAACATTCAGTACTTC.